This TCR beta chain was captured in a study of T-cell memory formation after mild COVID-19. This clonotype was recorded a few times. TCRalpha and TCRbeta libraries used 5'RACE with constant-segment primers and UMIs. TCRdb re-analysed the 5' RACE reads in MiXCR, keeping a single row per CDR3 protein. Seen here are approximately 290,000 distinct CDR3 sequences, 8% to 10% observed once, and the top ten hold approximately 23%. Material for sequencing was PBMCs or a T cell subset sorted from them (not recorded which). The receptor comes from a man between 18 and 35 years old who had mild COVID-19 (a few samples of this study predate the infection). Cell type and time point are not known.

CDR3 sequence (DNA): TGTGCCAGCAGTTCCCGGCCCCACCCGGTAATGGATACGCAGTATTTT. Amino acids: CASSSRPHPVMDTQYF. The chain carries TRBV27 and TRBJ2-3; D not resolved. This CDR3 comprises 16 residues. Germline V gene data show CDR1 as MNHEY and CDR2 as SMNVEV (reference sequence). V lost 4 bases, J lost 6 bases, and 20 bases lay in between.